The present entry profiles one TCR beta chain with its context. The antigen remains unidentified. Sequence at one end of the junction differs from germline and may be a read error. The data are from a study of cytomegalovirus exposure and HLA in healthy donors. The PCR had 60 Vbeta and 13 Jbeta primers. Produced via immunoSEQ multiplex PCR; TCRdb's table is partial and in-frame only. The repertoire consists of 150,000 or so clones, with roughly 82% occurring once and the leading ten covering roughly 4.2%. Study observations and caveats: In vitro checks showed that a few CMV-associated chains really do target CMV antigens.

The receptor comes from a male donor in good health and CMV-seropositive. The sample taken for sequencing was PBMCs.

This chain's CDR3 is CASSLLPAGENSQYF. The CDR3 nucleotides are TGCGCCAGCAGCTTATTACCGGCGGGGGAAAACAGTCAGTACTTC. The rearrangement links TRBV5-1 to TRBJ2-4; 7 positions match TRBD2. CDR1 and CDR2 (germline): SGHRS, YFSETQ. The CDR3 extends over 15 amino acids.